Listed below are T cell receptor beta chains from one sample, sequenced in a study of blood T cell repertoires in COVID-19. The method was immunoSEQ multiplex PCR; TCRdb's version includes in-frame clones alone and lacks a portion of them. The table has about 170,000 clones, approximately 80% seen once. The sequencing sample was made of peripheral blood. The receptors derive from a woman between 65 and 79 years old with COVID-19, enrolled during active disease. CDR3s include the opening cysteine and the closing phenylalanine or tryptophan. The D gene is left open where the match is weak. Clone size is shown for a subset of rows, as once, few, many or a class of expanded clone.

V gene,J gene,D gene,clone size,CDR3 DNA,CDR3 protein
TRBV24-1,TRBJ2-3,TRBD2,once,TGTGCCACCAGTGATCCCTCCCCGGGCCTAGCGGGACGAAGGGATACGCAGTATTTT,CATSDPSPGLAGRRDTQYF
TRBV2,TRBJ1-2,NA,NA,TGTGCCAGCAGTGATTCCCTCAACGTCGGGGGCTACACCTTC,CASSDSLNVGGYTF
TRBV6-5,TRBJ1-3,NA,few,TGTGCCAGCAGGCAACAGGGTTCTGGAAACACCATATATTTT,CASRQQGSGNTIYF
TRBV4-1,TRBJ2-7,TRBD1,NA,TGCGCCAGCAGCCAAGAAGGGACAGGGGGCGAGCAGTACTTC,CASSQEGTGGEQYF
TRBV3-1/TRBV3-2,TRBJ1-2,NA,few,TGTGCCAGCAGCCAAAACAGCAACTATGGCTACACCTTC,CASSQNSNYGYTF
TRBV2,TRBJ1-2,TRBD1,NA,TGTGCCAGCATGCTTAGGAACAGGGGAGCCTATGGCTACACCTTC,CASMLRNRGAYGYTF
TRBV5-1,TRBJ1-1,NA,NA,TGCGCCAGTTCGGGGACGGGGGTTACTGAAGCTTTCTTT,CASSGTGVTEAFF
TRBV12-5,TRBJ1-2,TRBD1,NA,TGTGCTAGTGGTATGACAGGGTCCAATTCTAACTATGGCTACACCTTC,CASGMTGSNSNYGYTF
TRBV20-1,TRBJ2-7,TRBD2,NA,TGCAGTGCTAGTAGCGGGATTAGCTCCTACGAGCAGTACTTC,CSASSGISSYEQYF
TRBV27,TRBJ2-1,TRBD2,once,TGTGCCAGCAGTTCCACCTTCCGGGAGGGCTATCATAGCTCCTACAATGAGCAGTTCTTC,CASSSTFREGYHSSYNEQFF